This T cell receptor beta chain was documented in a study of Graves' ophthalmopathy and Graves' hyperthyroidism. RNA transcripts provided the template for amplifying TCR beta CDR3 regions. The workflow started with a first-round RT-PCR run with HTBI primers and then moved on to a second-round multiplex PCR. MiXCR, applied by TCRdb to the multiplex PCR reads, yields one record per CDR3 protein. The sample has hundreds of thousands of distinct CDR3 sequences; 22% are singletons. In its sample, this clonotype was seen many times. The CDR3 loop spans 13 amino acids. V shed 3 bases and J shed 4 bases, with 9 bases lying between them.

This clonotype originated in a woman between 18 and 30 years old with stable Graves' hyperthyroidism. Some clones in this sample may be carry-over from other donors' samples. Material for sequencing was peripheral blood. This chain connects TRBV12-3 or TRBV12-4 to TRBJ2-5; D might be TRBD1 or TRBD2, each matching 5 bases. The CDR3 region is CASSLGRRETQYF. CDR3 bases: TGTGCCAGCAGTTTGGGACGGCGAGAGACCCAGTACTTC.